What follows is one T cell receptor beta chain and its context. The antigen is unknown. This sample stems from a study of shared clonotypes between healthy human individuals. The CDR3 sequence is 15 residues long. Germline assignment: CDR1 SGHVS and CDR2 FNYEAQ. Trimming cost V 1 base and J 4 bases; bases outside gene matches: 2. Repertoires were generated with immunoSEQ multiplex PCR, while TCRdb's copy carries only in-frame clones and drops some. The sample has roughly 2.2 million clones, less than 95% seen once. Study outcomes and limitations: An expected dependence of interdonor clonotype sharing on sequencing depth was noted.

This sequence joins TRBV7-6 and TRBJ2-3; TRBD1 matches 10 bases. This clonotype originated in a man between 18 and 35 years old in good health. Some clones in this sample may be carry-over from other donors' samples. The sample taken for sequencing was naive CD4+ T cells from PBMCs. Indicated subset: CD45RA+ positively selected. The CDR3 DNA follows: TGTGCCAGCAGCTTAGGGGACAGGGGCGCAGATACGCAGTATTTT. Translation: CASSLGDRGADTQYF.